This T cell receptor (beta chain) was documented in a study of OX40 agonist ivuxolimab in advanced cancers. For the study at large: Patients were given ivuxolimab, an antibody that agonizes OX40 (CD134).

CDR3 size: 16 residues. The germline gives CDR1 SNHLY, CDR2 FYNNEI. J was trimmed by 1 base and V by 5 bases; bases with no gene match: 9. Sequencing used immunoSEQ multiplex PCR; TCRdb keeps in-frame clones, though not all of them. The data hold approximately 58,000 clones, with around 84% observed a single time. This chain joins TRBV2 and TRBJ2-5; 8 nucleotides agree with TRBD1. Sequenced here: CD4+ or CD8+ T cells sorted from blood, sampled in a trial of the OX40 agonist ivuxolimab. The TCR originated in an adult with an advanced solid tumor such as melanoma, head and neck, liver or kidney cancer. The CDR3 loop reads CASSYLGQAIQETQYF. CDR3 nucleotide sequence: TGTGCCAGCAGTTACTTGGGACAGGCAATCCAAGAGACCCAGTACTTC.